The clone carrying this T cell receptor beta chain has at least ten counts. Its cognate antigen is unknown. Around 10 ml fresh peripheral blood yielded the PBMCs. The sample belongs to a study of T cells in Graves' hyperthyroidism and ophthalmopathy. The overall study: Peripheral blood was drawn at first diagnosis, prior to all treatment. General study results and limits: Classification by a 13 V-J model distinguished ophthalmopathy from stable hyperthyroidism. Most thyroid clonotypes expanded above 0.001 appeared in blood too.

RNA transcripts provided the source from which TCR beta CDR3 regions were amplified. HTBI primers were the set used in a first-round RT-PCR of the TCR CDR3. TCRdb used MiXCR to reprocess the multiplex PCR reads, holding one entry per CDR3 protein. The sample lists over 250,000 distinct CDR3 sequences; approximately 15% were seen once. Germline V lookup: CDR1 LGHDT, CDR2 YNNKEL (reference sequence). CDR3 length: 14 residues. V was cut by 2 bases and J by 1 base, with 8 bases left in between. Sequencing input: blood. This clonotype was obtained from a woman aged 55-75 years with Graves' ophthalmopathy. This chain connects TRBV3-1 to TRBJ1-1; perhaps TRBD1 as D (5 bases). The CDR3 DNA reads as TGTGCCAGCAGCCAAAGACAGACGAACACTGAAGCTTTCTTT. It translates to CASSQRQTNTEAFF.